Below, one TCR beta chain is given with its context. Two consecutive negative NP/OP PCR tests, clearance, or resolved symptoms defined Cohort 3 recovery. The assay was immunoSEQ multiplex PCR, and TCRdb's table has in-frame clones only and misses some. Here the sample spans some 250,000 clones, more than 85% being singletons. The data belong to a study of blood T cell repertoires in COVID-19. This CDR3 is 17 amino acids long. Trimming cost V 4 bases and J 0 bases; bases outside gene matches: 6. Germline CDR1 is SGHRS and CDR2 is YFSETQ. The gene calls are TRBV5-1 and TRBJ1-4; 10 bases align to TRBD1. Source material: PBMCs or T cells enriched from blood (not recorded which). The source of this sequence is a man in his forties who had recovered from COVID-19. The CDR3 nucleotides are TGCGCCAGCAGCCCATATGGACAGGGGGCAACTAATGAAAAACTGTTTTTT. Protein: CASSPYGQGATNEKLFF. The full variable domain, completed using reference TRBV5-1 and TRBJ1-4, is KAGVTQTPRYLIKTRGQQVTLSCSPISGHRSVSWYQQTPGQGLQFLFEYFSETQRNKGNFPGRFSGRQFSNSRSEMNVSTLELGDSALYLCASSPYGQGATNEKLFFGSGTQLSVL.